The clone carrying this T cell receptor (beta chain) was observed a few times. What it recognizes is unknown. This entry belongs to a study of cytomegalovirus exposure and HLA in healthy donors. Regarding the study as a whole: Rates of TCR association differed by HLA locus in a later analysis, with DRB1 highest and HLA-C lowest. HLA allele associations emerged for about 16,000 TCR beta sequences in a later analysis, at 0.05 false discovery rate.

Researchers ran the PCR with 60 Vbeta and 13 Jbeta primers. The assay was immunoSEQ multiplex PCR, and TCRdb's table has in-frame clones only and misses some. The sample has about 190,000 clones, roughly four fifths seen once; the top ten hold 3% to 3.5%. Trimming cost V 4 bases and J 8 bases, with 12 bases left between them. The V gene's germline CDR1 is SGDLS and CDR2 YYNGEE. The CDR3 is 12 amino acids. The sample consisted of PBMCs. The chain couples TRBV9 to TRBJ1-2; TRBD1 might be the D (6 bases). The TCR sequence derives from a woman aged 30 to 39 in good health and CMV-seropositive. The chain's CDR3 is CASSPRTEGYTF. The DNA of the CDR3 is TGTGCCAGCAGCCCACGGACAGAAGGCTACACCTTC.